The next 6 T cell receptor beta chains were all read from a single sample in a study of T-cell memory formation after mild COVID-19. One entry per CDR3 protein results from TCRdb running MiXCR on the 5' RACE reads. The data show 430,000 or so distinct CDR3 sequences, 20% to 30% seen once. The sequenced material came from PBMCs or a T cell subset sorted from them (not recorded which). Every receptor here comes from an adult woman who had mild COVID-19 (a few samples of this study predate the infection). Cell type and time point are not known.

The genes are TRBV11-2 and TRBJ1-2; tentative D call: TRBD1 (5 bases). Deletions cut 7 bases from V and 5 bases from J, with 17 bases between. Germline V gene sequence: CDR1 SGHAT, CDR2 FQNNGV. The CDR3 extends over 14 amino acids. CDR3 in DNA: TGTGCCAGCAAAATAAGCGGGGGGAGTTATGGCTACACCTTC. It codes for CASKISGGSYGYTF.

This rearrangement joins TRBV20-1 to TRBJ2-2; 14 bases map to TRBD2. Germline trimming cut 1 base from V and 6 bases from J; bases unmatched to any gene: 7. Germline V gene lookup returns CDR1 DFQATT and CDR2 SNEGSKA (reference sequence). The CDR3 is made up of 17 amino acids. The DNA for the CDR3 is TGCAGTGCTAGAGTCCTCCCGGGACTAGCGGGAGCCGGGGAGCTGTTTTTT. It encodes CSARVLPGLAGAGELFF.

The CDR3: CSARAAAGATYNEQFF. The CDR3 DNA is TGCAGTGCTAGAGCGGCCGCGGGAGCTACCTACAATGAGCAGTTCTTC. The chain recombines TRBV20-1 with TRBJ2-1; 7 bases match TRBD2. The junction had 8 bases not matched to a gene; V was cut back by 1 base and J by 2 bases. The CDR3 contains 16 residues. Germline CDR1 and CDR2: DFQATT and SNEGSKA (reference sequence).

The chain couples TRBV5-1 to TRBJ2-1; unclear D gene. The ends were cut back, 4 bases at V and 8 bases at J, with 10 bases in the middle. The CDR3 has 12 amino acids. Germline V gives CDR1 SGHRS, CDR2 YFSETQ. CDR3 region: CASSPWADEQFF. CDR3 DNA: TGCGCCAGCAGCCCCTGGGCCGATGAGCAGTTCTTC.

This chain uses TRBV5-1 with TRBJ2-3; 8 bases map to TRBD2. The V and J ends lost 3 bases and 3 bases, in that order; junction bases with no gene match: 9. CDR1 SGHRS and CDR2 YFSETQ come from the germline V gene. This CDR3 spans 16 amino acids. The DNA for the CDR3 is TGCGCCAGCAGCTCCTCTTCAGCGGGAGTGACAGATACGCAGTATTTT. It yields the protein CASSSSSAGVTDTQYF.

This chain connects TRBV20-1 to TRBJ2-4, with D maybe TRBD1 (5 bases). The germline V and J ends were trimmed by 0 bases and 2 bases, with 11 bases remaining between them. In germline, CDR1 is DFQATT, CDR2 SNEGSKA (reference sequence). The CDR3 covers 15 residues. CDR3 protein: CSARDLQETKNIQYF. The CDR3 DNA reads TGCAGTGCTAGAGACCTACAGGAAACCAAAAACATTCAGTACTTC.